These T cell receptor beta chains were read from a single sample in a study of OX40 agonist ivuxolimab in advanced cancers. Only in-frame clones appear in the TCRdb table, and some are missing; sequencing was by immunoSEQ multiplex PCR. The table shows tens of thousands of clones, with around 80% occurring only once. The sequencing used CD4+ or CD8+ T cells sorted from blood, collected in a trial of the OX40 agonist ivuxolimab. The receptor set was obtained from an adult with an advanced solid tumor such as melanoma, head and neck, liver or kidney cancer. The CDR3 runs from the conserved cysteine through the conserved F or W. The order of the fields is clone size, V gene, CDR3 length, J gene, D gene, CDR3 DNA, CDR3 protein. The D gene is left open where the match is weak. The size of a clone is reported for some rows only, either as once, few or many, or as a class for expanded clones.

clone size: -; V gene: TRBV6-1; CDR3 length: 15; J gene: TRBJ1-3; D gene: TRBD1; CDR3 DNA: TGTGCCAGCAGGGTACAGGGGACGGGTGGAAACACCATATATTTT; CDR3 protein: CASRVQGTGGNTIYF
clone size: -; V gene: TRBV11-2; CDR3 length: 13; J gene: TRBJ2-7; D gene: -; CDR3 DNA: TGTGCCAGCAGCTTAGGGGCGGTGTACGAGCAGTACTTC; CDR3 protein: CASSLGAVYEQYF
clone size: -; V gene: TRBV5-1; CDR3 length: 12; J gene: TRBJ2-7; D gene: -; CDR3 DNA: TGCGCCAGCAGCCCAACCGACCGAGAGCAGTACTTC; CDR3 protein: CASSPTDREQYF
clone size: -; V gene: TRBV28; CDR3 length: 14; J gene: TRBJ2-1; D gene: -; CDR3 DNA: TGTGCCAGCCAGAAGGGGGGCACGTACAATGAGCAGTTCTTC; CDR3 protein: CASQKGGTYNEQFF
clone size: once; V gene: TRBV6-5; CDR3 length: 12; J gene: TRBJ1-4; D gene: -; CDR3 DNA: TGTGCCAGCAGGTCGAGAGGTGAAAAACTGTTTTTT; CDR3 protein: CASRSRGEKLFF
clone size: once; V gene: TRBV6-5; CDR3 length: 16; J gene: TRBJ2-7; D gene: TRBD1; CDR3 DNA: TGTGCCAGCAGTTACATTTACAGGACAGGGGGCTACGAGCAGTACTTC; CDR3 protein: CASSYIYRTGGYEQYF
clone size: few; V gene: TRBV28; CDR3 length: 12; J gene: TRBJ1-5; D gene: -; CDR3 DNA: TGTGCCAGCAGGGTAGGGAGTCAGCCCCAGCATTTT; CDR3 protein: CASRVGSQPQHF
clone size: -; V gene: TRBV28; CDR3 length: 13; J gene: TRBJ2-7; D gene: -; CDR3 DNA: TGTGCCAGCAGTTTAGGGACTTCCATTCAGTGGTACTTC; CDR3 protein: CASSLGTSIQWYF
clone size: few; V gene: TRBV5-6; CDR3 length: 17; J gene: TRBJ2-6; D gene: TRBD2; CDR3 DNA: TGTGCCAGCAGCTCCATTCCCGGGGGGGCTGGGGCCAACGTCCTGACTTTC; CDR3 protein: CASSSIPGGAGANVLTF
clone size: -; V gene: TRBV7-2; CDR3 length: 15; J gene: TRBJ2-2; D gene: -; CDR3 DNA: TGTGCCAGCAGCCCCCCCTGGGGTCCCACCGGGGAGCTGTTTTTT; CDR3 protein: CASSPPWGPTGELFF
clone size: -; V gene: TRBV7-2; CDR3 length: 14; J gene: TRBJ1-1; D gene: -; CDR3 DNA: TGTGCCAGCAGCCGATGGACAGTCAACACTGAAGCTTTCTTT; CDR3 protein: CASSRWTVNTEAFF
clone size: -; V gene: TRBV30; CDR3 length: 11; J gene: TRBJ2-3; D gene: -; CDR3 DNA: TGTGCCTGGACATATACAGATACGCAGTATTTT; CDR3 protein: CAWTYTDTQYF
clone size: -; V gene: TRBV28; CDR3 length: 16; J gene: TRBJ2-3; D gene: -; CDR3 DNA: TGTGCCAGCAGTTCCCCGGGGGTGGGAGCGTCAGATACGCAGTATTTT; CDR3 protein: CASSSPGVGASDTQYF
clone size: -; V gene: TRBV9; CDR3 length: 16; J gene: TRBJ1-3; D gene: -; CDR3 DNA: TGTGCCAGCAGCGTATACAGGGCCCTCTCTGGAAACACCATATATTTT; CDR3 protein: CASSVYRALSGNTIYF
clone size: -; V gene: TRBV9; CDR3 length: 19; J gene: TRBJ2-1; D gene: TRBD2; CDR3 DNA: TGTGCCAGCAGCGCCCAACCCATGACTAGCGGAGGCTCCTACAATGAGCAGTTCTTC; CDR3 protein: CASSAQPMTSGGSYNEQFF
clone size: -; V gene: TRBV19; CDR3 length: 16; J gene: TRBJ1-5; D gene: -; CDR3 DNA: TGTGCCAGTACCCTTCGGGGGGGTTTGAACAATCAGCCCCAGCATTTT; CDR3 protein: CASTLRGGLNNQPQHF
clone size: medium-sized; V gene: TRBV10-2; CDR3 length: 13; J gene: TRBJ2-2; D gene: -; CDR3 DNA: TGCGCCAGCAGTGACACAGGACCCGGGGAGCTGTTTTTT; CDR3 protein: CASSDTGPGELFF
clone size: -; V gene: TRBV15; CDR3 length: 17; J gene: TRBJ1-4; D gene: -; CDR3 DNA: TGTGCCACCAGCGCTCAGTTCGGACCTCCCGGGAGTGAAAAACTGTTTTTT; CDR3 protein: CATSAQFGPPGSEKLFF
clone size: -; V gene: TRBV6-5; CDR3 length: 14; J gene: TRBJ1-5; D gene: -; CDR3 DNA: TGTGCCAGCAGACACGGACAGCGGGAGAAGCCCCAGCATTTT; CDR3 protein: CASRHGQREKPQHF
clone size: -; V gene: TRBV15; CDR3 length: 13; J gene: TRBJ2-7; D gene: -; CDR3 DNA: TGTGCCACCAGCAGAGAACAGTCCTACGAGCAGTACTTC; CDR3 protein: CATSREQSYEQYF
clone size: -; V gene: TRBV5-4; CDR3 length: 15; J gene: TRBJ2-1; D gene: -; CDR3 DNA: TGTGCCAGCAGCTTGAATAGCGGCTCCTACAATGAGCAGTTCTTC; CDR3 protein: CASSLNSGSYNEQFF
clone size: once; V gene: TRBV7-9; CDR3 length: 13; J gene: TRBJ1-2; D gene: -; CDR3 DNA: TGTGCCAGCAGCTTAGGAGGGGACTCTGGCTACACCTTC; CDR3 protein: CASSLGGDSGYTF